One sample yielded the 14 T cell receptor beta chains listed below, sequenced in a study of shared clonotypes between healthy human individuals. The assay was immunoSEQ multiplex PCR, and TCRdb's table has in-frame clones only and misses some. The sample records more than 2 million clones, 95% being singletons. Material: naive CD4+ T cells sorted from blood. Documented subset: CD45RA+ positively selected. The receptors stem from a man between 18 and 35 years old in good health.

This clone was counted a single time. Different DNA sequences within this sample yield the same CDR3. The chain uses TRBV30 and TRBJ2-3; TRBD2 matches at 9 bases. V was clipped by 0 bases and J by 6 bases; unmatched bases: 7. The germline V gene encodes CDR1 GTSNPN and CDR2 SVGIG (reference sequence). The CDR3 runs to 15 residues. CDR3 bases: TGTGCCTGGAGTGTCCCAGCGGGGGGTCGGGATACGCAGTATTTT. Residues: CAWSVPAGGRDTQYF. Full variable domain (missing parts from reference TRBV30 and TRBJ2-3): SQTIHQWPATLVQPVGSPLSLECTVEGTSNPNLYWYRQAAGRGLQLLFYSVGIGQISSEVPQNLSASRPQDRQFILSSKKLLLSDSGFYLCAWSVPAGGRDTQYFGPGTRLTVL.

This chain connects TRBV19 to TRBJ1-6; D perhaps matches TRBD1 (6 bases). CDR3 length equals 15 residues. CDR1 is LNHDA and CDR2 is SQIVND in the germline V gene (reference sequence). The V end lost 9 bases, the J end lost 5 bases, and 17 bases lay between the germline ends. CDR3 DNA sequence: TGTGCCAGGACCCCCCAGGGGAGCAATAATTCACCCCTCCACTTT. The encoded protein is CARTPQGSNNSPLHF.

The rearrangement joins TRBV5-8 to TRBJ2-7, with 7 bases fitting TRBD1. Germline V gene sequence: CDR1 SGHTS, CDR2 YDEGEE. V dropped 0 bases and J dropped 0; count of bases not matched to a gene: 6. The CDR3 runs to 16 residues. CDR3 sequence: CASSLGTGSLSYEQYF. The CDR3 region has the DNA TGTGCCAGCAGCTTGGGGACAGGATCGCTCTCCTACGAGCAGTACTTC. The complete variable domain, with remaining parts taken from reference TRBV5-8 and TRBJ2-7, reads EAGVTQSPTHLIKTRGQQATLRCSPISGHTSVYWYQQALGLGLQFLLWYDEGEERNRGNFPPRFSGRQFPNYSSELNVNALELEDSALYLCASSLGTGSLSYEQYFGPGTRLTVT.

This clone was found once. This chain links TRBV11-2 with TRBJ1-2; D is unresolved. This CDR3 is 14 amino acids long. Trimming removed 8 bases at V and 1 base at J, with 14 bases between. The germline gives CDR1 SGHAT, CDR2 FQNNGV. The DNA for the CDR3 is TGTGCCAGCTCGACCGGGGTTCTTAACTATGGCTACACCTTC. Protein: CASSTGVLNYGYTF. The full variable domain, its missing parts supplied by reference TRBV11-2 and TRBJ1-2, is EAGVAQSPRYKIIEKRQSVAFWCNPISGHATLYWYQQILGQGPKLLIQFQNNGVVDDSQLPKDRFSAERLKGVDSTLKIQPAKLEDSAVYLCASSTGVLNYGYTFGSGTRLTVV.

V and J are TRBV10-1 and TRBJ1-1; D call uncertain. This CDR3 spans 13 amino acids. The V end was cut by 3 bases, the J end by 3 bases, with 8 bases between. Germline V gene sequence: CDR1 WNHNN, CDR2 SYGVQD (reference sequence). CDR3 sequence reads: CASSDRADTEAFF. CDR3 DNA: TGCGCCAGCAGTGATAGGGCGGACACTGAAGCTTTCTTT.

In its sample, this clone was seen once. J is TRBJ2-2 and V is TRBV28; D might be TRBD1 (7 bases). The CDR3 covers 15 residues. Germline loops: CDR1 MDHEN, CDR2 SYDVKM. V lost 7 bases to trimming and J lost 1 base, with 13 bases between them. CDR3 amino acids: CASTGGDRNTGELFF. The CDR3 DNA is TGTGCCAGCACAGGCGGGGACAGGAACACCGGGGAGCTGTTTTTT.

The V and J genes are TRBV10-2 and TRBJ2-2; 7 bases map to TRBD1. This CDR3 is built from 15 residues. Trimming took 8 bases from V and 2 from J; bases not matched to a gene: 8. From germline, CDR1 is WSHSY and CDR2 SAAADI. The CDR3 sequence is CASHRRDSNTGELFF. The DNA for the CDR3 is TGCGCCAGCCATCGTCGGGACAGCAACACCGGGGAGCTGTTTTTT.

V gene TRBV5-1 combines with J gene TRBJ2-7; 7 bases are shared with TRBD1. V lost 4 bases and J lost 4; bases outside the gene matches: 8. Germline lookup yields CDR1 SGHRS and CDR2 YFSETQ. CDR3 size: 14 residues. The CDR3 spells CASSTRQGVYEQYF. In DNA, the CDR3 is TGCGCCAGCAGCACGAGACAGGGAGTATACGAGCAGTACTTC.

The chain carries TRBV7-3 and TRBJ1-6; 7 positions agree with TRBD1. This CDR3 is 17 amino acids long. The junction had 12 bases not matched to a gene; V was cut back by 0 bases and J by 10 bases. Germline CDR1 and CDR2: SGHTA and FQGTGA. The CDR3 DNA sequence: TGTGCCAGCAGCTTAACGTTTCAGGGGGTACGGGGGTCACCCCTCCACTTT. Encoded protein: CASSLTFQGVRGSPLHF.

Regarding this clone: Different DNA sequences within this sample yield the same CDR3. The V gene is TRBV2, the J gene TRBJ2-5; 8 bases match TRBD1. The germline V gene has CDR1 SNHLY and CDR2 FYNNEI. This CDR3 has 13 residues. V dropped 6 bases and J dropped 1; count of bases not matched to a gene: 1. CDR3 nucleotide sequence: TGTGCCAGCAGCGGACAGGGCCAAGAGACCCAGTACTTC. This translates into CASSGQGQETQYF.

The rearrangement links TRBV30 to TRBJ2-7, with 7 bases identical to TRBD1. Germline-derived CDR1 and CDR2 are GTSNPN and SVGIG (reference sequence). The CDR3 is 12 residues long. V lost 1 base, J lost 6 bases, and 3 bases stayed unmatched. The CDR3 protein is CAWSAYRGEQYF. Here the CDR3 DNA reads TGTGCCTGGAGTGCCTACAGGGGCGAGCAGTACTTC.

The rearrangement links TRBV23-1 to TRBJ1-2; D gene unclear. TRBV23-1 is reported as an ORF; its role is uncertain. The CDR3 spans 14 residues. V gave up 1 base and J gave up 6 bases, with 12 bases separating them. CDR3 DNA sequence: TGCGCCAGCAGTCAATTTCAGGAGGCGGATGGCTACACCTTC. It encodes CASSQFQEADGYTF.

About this clone: Other DNA sequences in this specimen translate into the identical CDR3. V is TRBV29-1 and J is TRBJ2-3; TRBD2 is a possible D gene (6 bases). Germline V lookup: CDR1 SQVTM, CDR2 ANQGSEA. This CDR3 region has 12 residues. Trimming cost V 7 bases and J 0 bases, with 8 bases left between them. The CDR3 region has the DNA TGCAGCGAGCGGGCGAGCACAGATACGCAGTATTTT. This encodes CSERASTDTQYF.

The rearrangement links TRBV2 to TRBJ1-1; D might be TRBD1 (5 bases). The CDR3 contains 15 residues. The germline V gene encodes CDR1 SNHLY and CDR2 FYNNEI. V dropped 4 bases and J dropped 10 bases, with 22 bases sitting between them. The DNA of the CDR3 is TGTGCCAGCAGTGCGGACATGGGGGGGACCCCGGGAGCTTTCTTT. It codes for CASSADMGGTPGAFF.